Presented here are 19 T cell receptor beta chains from one specimen sequenced in a study of vaccination and CD4 T cells after COVID-19. Sequenced with the Oncomine TCR Beta short-read assay was DNA taken from cultured CD4+ T cells. Using its own MiXCR run on the PCR reads, TCRdb lists one record per CDR3 protein. The sample holds 6,000 or so distinct CDR3 sequences, roughly 40% seen once. These receptors lack a known antigen. Treatment given: approximately nine-day PBMC culture with coronavirus spike peptide pools or control peptides (ViraFEST assay). The unexposed donor's CD4+ T cells were collected before the COVID-19 pandemic (2011-2018). The sequenced sample consisted of CD4+ T cells from blood, cultured in vitro. The receptors derive from a human donor in good health.

V and J are TRBV7-9 and TRBJ1-1; 7 bases match TRBD1. The CDR3 runs to 16 residues. Germline V gene data show CDR1 as SEHNR and CDR2 as FQNEAQ (reference sequence). J gave up 3 bases and V 1 base, and 8 bases lay outside the gene matches. CDR3 amino acids: CASSLVRGVRDTEAFF. CDR3 coding DNA: TGTGCCAGCAGCTTAGTCAGGGGGGTTAGGGACACTGAAGCTTTCTTT.

The CDR3 DNA reads as TGTGCCAGCAGTCGACGACTCGGCGATGGAAGTGGGTATAATTCACCCCTCCACTTT. As protein: CASSRRLGDGSGYNSPLHF. The chain carries TRBV27 and TRBJ1-6; D gene unclear. This CDR3 has 19 residues. Germline-derived CDR1 and CDR2 are MNHEY and SMNVEV (reference sequence). Trimming took 5 bases from V and 4 from J, leaving 24 bases between them.

The chain has TRBV27 and TRBJ1-1; D is unclear. Between the trimmed V and J ends, which lost 3 bases and 4 bases, there was a span of 15 bases. Germline V gives CDR1 MNHEY, CDR2 SMNVEV (reference sequence). The CDR3 is 15 amino acids. CDR3 DNA: TGTGCCAGCAGTTTCGATAGCGACGGCGGCACTGAAGCTTTCTTT. This codes for CASSFDSDGGTEAFF.

The rearrangement links TRBV19 to TRBJ1-1; 11 nucleotides align to TRBD1. This CDR3 spans 14 amino acids. Trimming at V came to 6 bases and at J to 10 bases, leaving 10 bases not matched to a gene. Germline V gives CDR1 LNHDA, CDR2 SQIVND (reference sequence). The CDR3 DNA follows: TGTGCCAGTAGGGCCGGGACAGGGGGACTCGTAGCTTTCTTT. Its translation: CASRAGTGGLVAFF.

The rearrangement joins TRBV20-1 to TRBJ1-3; 7 nucleotides match TRBD1. Trimming removed 2 bases from V and 2 bases from J; junction bases left unmatched: 6. CDR1 DFQATT and CDR2 SNEGSKA come from the germline V gene (reference sequence). The CDR3 is 15 amino acids. The CDR3 DNA follows: TGCAGTGCTAGACCTCATCAGGGGGCTGGAAACACCATATATTTT. Amino acid sequence: CSARPHQGAGNTIYF.

This clonotype was found once. The V call is TRBV5-4, the J call TRBJ2-7; TRBD2 matches at 8 bases. The CDR3 contains 14 residues. Trimming took 2 bases from V and 0 from J; bases not matched to a gene: 1. CDR1 is SGHNT, CDR2 YYREEE, per germline (reference sequence). As DNA, the CDR3 is TGTGCCAGCAGCTTAAGCGGGAGCTCCTACGAGCAGTACTTC. Residues: CASSLSGSSYEQYF.

V usage is TRBV12-3 or TRBV12-4 and J usage is TRBJ1-6; a weak D match, TRBD1 (5 bases). The V gene lost 2 bases and the J gene lost 10 bases, with 12 bases spanning the gap. This CDR3 comprises 14 residues. The CDR3 DNA reads as TGTGCCAGCAGTTTAAGTTCTCGGGGGTCACCCCTCCACTTT. It codes for CASSLSSRGSPLHF.

The chain joins TRBV6-5 to TRBJ2-3, with 7 bases fitting TRBD1. Per the germline V gene, CDR1 is MNHEY and CDR2 is SVGAGI. The CDR3 consists of 16 residues. Trimming at V came to 0 bases and at J to 3 bases, leaving 6 bases not matched to a gene. The CDR3 region has the DNA TGTGCCAGCAGTTACTCAACAGGGGATAATACAGATACGCAGTATTTT. Its protein product is CASSYSTGDNTDTQYF.

Concerning this clonotype: One junction end does not reproduce the germline sequence, and a read error may be involved. The chain combines TRBV2 with TRBJ2-7; 11 bases match TRBD2. Germline V gene lookup returns CDR1 SNHLY and CDR2 FYNNEI. This CDR3 region has 11 residues. The CDR3 sequence: CASSELGTSGF. CDR3 DNA sequence: TGTGCCAGCAGTGAGTTGGGGACTAGCGGCTTC.

The chain has TRBV6-1 and TRBJ1-5; D unresolved. Germline V CDR1 and CDR2: MNHNS, SASEGT. With 6 bases removed from V and 6 bases from J, the gap between germline ends came to 12 bases. The length of the CDR3 is 13 residues. The CDR3 coding sequence is TGTGCCAGCAGATCCGAGAGGAGTCAGCCCCAGCATTTT. Protein: CASRSERSQPQHF.

The table lists this clonotype with a few counts. The rearrangement uses TRBV30 and TRBJ1-2; D is perhaps TRBD1 (6 bases). The CDR3 runs to 13 residues. V shed 5 bases and J shed 10 bases, with 20 bases lying between them. Germline lookup yields CDR1 GTSNPN and CDR2 SVGIG (reference sequence). The DNA for the CDR3 is TGTGCCTGGGCAAGCAGTGGGGGGCGAGACTACACCTTC. Its protein is CAWASSGGRDYTF.

This clonotype was detected only a few times. The chain's CDR3 is CASSSARSNQPQHF. For the CDR3, the DNA is TGTGCCAGCAGTTCAGCTCGAAGCAATCAGCCCCAGCATTTT. V gene TRBV27 combines with J gene TRBJ1-5; D ambiguous. This CDR3 contains 14 residues. The V end was cut by 4 bases, the J end by 1 base, with 8 bases between. The germline V gene encodes CDR1 MNHEY and CDR2 SMNVEV (reference sequence).

V gene TRBV6-4 combines with J gene TRBJ1-1; a weak D match, TRBD1 (5 bases). Trimming shortened V by 4 bases and J by 1 base, and 7 bases separated the two germline ends. Germline loops: CDR1 MRHNA, CDR2 SNTAGT. CDR3 size: 13 residues. The CDR3 reads CASSVGENTEAFF. Here the CDR3 DNA reads TGTGCCAGCAGTGTGGGGGAGAACACTGAAGCTTTCTTT.

The chain links TRBV10-2 to TRBJ2-4; 7 bases match TRBD2. The germline V gene encodes CDR1 WSHSY and CDR2 SAAADI. Trimming at V came to 0 bases and at J to 13 bases, leaving 0 bases not matched to a gene. The CDR3 spans 11 residues. The CDR3 loop is CASSESGGQYF. CDR3 nucleotides: TGCGCCAGCAGTGAGTCCGGGGGGCAGTACTTC.

This clonotype appeared a few times. The CDR3 protein is CASSMRDRGEDTEAFF. The CDR3, as DNA: TGTGCCAGTAGTATGAGGGACAGGGGGGAGGACACTGAAGCTTTCTTT. V usage is TRBV19 and J usage is TRBJ1-1; the match to TRBD1 covers 11 bases. CDR1 and CDR2 from the germline V gene are LNHDA and SQIVND (reference sequence). CDR3 length: 16 residues. With 3 bases clipped from V and 3 bases from J, the junction kept 6 bases outside the gene matches.

This chain links TRBV6-1 with TRBJ2-7; D might be TRBD2 (6 bases). The CDR3 has 16 residues. CDR1 is MNHNS and CDR2 is SASEGT in the germline V gene. V was pared by 0 bases and J by 4 bases, with 16 bases between. The CDR3 reads CASSEAPPGLRYEQYF. The DNA of the CDR3 is TGTGCCAGCAGTGAAGCTCCCCCGGGACTGCGATACGAGCAGTACTTC.

This chain links TRBV11-2 with TRBJ2-7, with 8 bases matching TRBD1. This CDR3 is 14 amino acids long. CDR1 is SGHAT and CDR2 is FQNNGV in the germline V gene. V lost 5 bases to trimming and J lost 4 bases; unmatched junction nucleotides: 7. The CDR3 DNA is TGTGCCAGCAGCCGCCGGGACAGGCCTTACGAGCAGTACTTC. This gives the protein CASSRRDRPYEQYF.

The chain has TRBV5-1 and TRBJ2-3; D perhaps matches TRBD2 (7 bases). Trimming stripped 0 bases from V and 6 bases from J, with 14 bases between. Germline-derived CDR1 and CDR2 are SGHRS and YFSETQ. The CDR3 loop spans 15 amino acids. This CDR3 reads CASSLDAGAHDTQYF. CDR3 in DNA: TGCGCCAGCAGCTTGGATGCGGGGGCCCACGATACGCAGTATTTT. The variable domain in full, with the rest retrieved from reference TRBV5-1 and TRBJ2-3, is KAGVTQTPRYLIKTRGQQVTLSCSPISGHRSVSWYQQTPGQGLQFLFEYFSETQRNKGNFPGRFSGRQFSNSRSEMNVSTLELGDSALYLCASSLDAGAHDTQYFGPGTRLTVL.

This sequence joins TRBV7-3 and TRBJ2-1, with 11 positions matching TRBD1. With 2 bases clipped from V and 8 bases from J, the junction kept 11 bases outside the gene matches. The V gene's germline CDR1 is SGHTA and CDR2 FQGTGA. The length of the CDR3 is 17 residues. This CDR3 reads CASSLWRRDRGTDEQFF. CDR3 coding DNA: TGTGCCAGCAGCTTATGGCGACGGGACAGGGGGACGGATGAGCAGTTCTTC.